Each of the 8 T cell receptor beta chains below was sequenced from the same sample in a study of shared clonotypes between healthy human individuals. Generated by immunoSEQ multiplex PCR, the TCRdb table keeps only in-frame clones and is missing some. Of 150,000 to 200,000 clones listed, just under 95% are singletons. Specimen: naive CD4+ T cells sorted from blood. Described subset: CD45RA+ positively selected. The receptor set was obtained from a woman aged 25 to 39 in good health.

The chain has TRBV19 and TRBJ2-7; 13 positions agree with TRBD2. V shed 5 bases and J 3 bases; nucleotides not matched to a gene: 7. Germline V gene sequence: CDR1 LNHDA, CDR2 SQIVND (reference sequence). This CDR3 has 16 residues. CDR3 sequence (DNA): TGTGCCAGTAGTGTTTCCGGGACTAGCGGGGACTACGAGCAGTACTTC. Its translation is CASSVSGTSGDYEQYF.

The chain has TRBV11-2 and TRBJ1-3; D call uncertain. V lost 4 bases to trimming and J lost 3 bases, with 25 bases between them. This CDR3 is 19 amino acids long. CDR1 SGHAT and CDR2 FQNNGV come from the germline V gene. The CDR3 bases are TGTGCCAGCAGCTCACTCCAAAGGGTGAGGCATGAAGTTGGAAACACCATATATTTT. This encodes CASSSLQRVRHEVGNTIYF. Full variable domain (missing parts from reference TRBV11-2 and TRBJ1-3): EAGVAQSPRYKIIEKRQSVAFWCNPISGHATLYWYQQILGQGPKLLIQFQNNGVVDDSQLPKDRFSAERLKGVDSTLKIQPAKLEDSAVYLCASSSLQRVRHEVGNTIYFGEGSWLTVV.

This chain connects TRBV2 to TRBJ2-7; D is possibly TRBD2 (6 bases). Germline CDR1 is SNHLY and CDR2 is FYNNEI. The CDR3 covers 13 residues. V lost 5 bases to trimming and J lost 6 bases, with 14 bases between them. The CDR3 is CASSSYRLGEQYF. The CDR3 coding sequence is TGTGCCAGCAGTAGTTATAGACTAGGCGAGCAGTACTTC.

The V and J genes are TRBV4-1 and TRBJ2-3, with TRBD2 matching 7 bases. The CDR3 length is 19 residues. Germline trimming cut 5 bases from V and 2 bases from J; bases unmatched to any gene: 19. In germline, CDR1 is MGHRA, CDR2 YSYEKL. For the CDR3, the DNA is TGCGCCAGCAGCTCGGGCTTTGGCGGGAGCCCTCGTTACACAGATACGCAGTATTTT. The encoded protein is CASSSGFGGSPRYTDTQYF.

V usage is TRBV19 and J usage is TRBJ2-2; tentatively, D is TRBD1 (6 bases). Deletions cut 3 bases from V and 6 bases from J, with 26 bases between. Germline V gene sequence: CDR1 LNHDA, CDR2 SQIVND (reference sequence). The CDR3 is 19 amino acids. The DNA for the CDR3 is TGTGCCAGTAGTATGCGGGTGTCGTCAGGGGATCATCGATCCGGGGAGCTGTTTTTT. Translated, it gives CASSMRVSSGDHRSGELFF.

The chain joins TRBV4-1 to TRBJ2-1, with TRBD2 as a possible D gene (5 bases). CDR1 is MGHRA, CDR2 YSYEKL, per germline. Trimming cost V 4 bases and J 5 bases, with 21 bases left between them. There are 17 residues in the CDR3. The CDR3 coding sequence is TGCGCCAGCAGCCTCCGGGTTACTAGTCCTTCCCACAATGAGCAGTTCTTC. Its translation: CASSLRVTSPSHNEQFF.

V usage is TRBV5-6 and J usage is TRBJ1-2; unclear D gene. Trimming took 2 bases from V and 2 from J, leaving 16 bases between them. The CDR3 loop spans 16 amino acids. Per the germline V gene, CDR1 is SGHDT and CDR2 is YYEEEE. The CDR3 bases are TGTGCCAGCAGCTTTTTAGGCCGGGAAGTAAACTATGGCTACACCTTC. Protein sequence: CASSFLGREVNYGYTF.

This chain joins TRBV5-4 and TRBJ2-7, with 13 bases fitting TRBD2. J gave up 3 bases and V 4 bases, and 4 bases lay outside the gene matches. CDR1 and CDR2 (germline): SGHNT, YYREEE (reference sequence). The CDR3 is 15 amino acids. CDR3: CASSPWTSGSYEQYF. As DNA, the CDR3 is TGTGCCAGCAGCCCCTGGACTAGCGGGAGCTACGAGCAGTACTTC.